The subject of this entry is one T cell receptor beta chain. With 7 bases removed from V and 7 bases from J, the gap between germline ends came to 16 bases. Germline lookup yields CDR1 SEHNR and CDR2 FQNEAQ (reference sequence). The CDR3 runs to 14 residues. This sample is drawn from a study of shared clonotypes between healthy human individuals. Selected positively for CCR7 and CD45RO-negative, naive CD8 cells excluded terminally differentiated effector memory CD45RA+ cells. Produced via immunoSEQ multiplex PCR; TCRdb's table is partial and in-frame only. The sample records 650,000 to 800,000 clones, under 95% being singletons.

This clonotype was sampled from a man aged 25-40 years in good health. This chain connects TRBV7-9 to TRBJ2-2, with TRBD1 as a possible D gene (6 bases). The specimen sequenced was naive CD8+ T cells sorted from blood. CDR3: CASNSQRGGGELFF. The CDR3 coding sequence is TGTGCCAGCAACTCCCAGAGAGGGGGCGGGGAGCTGTTTTTT.